These 29 T cell receptor beta chains originate from one sample sequenced in a study of T cells in narcolepsy. Assay used: immunoSEQ multiplex PCR; TCRdb lists only in-frame clones, some missing. The sample lists tens of thousands of clones, roughly 87% occurring once. Sequencing was done on a sample of CD45RA- memory CD4+ T cells from PBMCs. Receptors originate from a human donor with narcolepsy.

The chain uses TRBV11-2 and TRBJ1-3, with no clear D. The CDR3 extends over 17 amino acids. CDR1 and CDR2 from the germline V gene are SGHAT and FQNNGV. V was clipped by 1 base and J by 4 bases, with 17 bases between them. The DNA for the CDR3 is TGTGCCAGCAGCTTAGCGGTGAATCGCCCGGCGGGAAACACCATATATTTT. The encoded protein is CASSLAVNRPAGNTIYF.

A word on this clone: The CDR3 does not end in the conserved phenylalanine or tryptophan, so this is likely a read error. This sequence joins TRBV7-2 and TRBJ2-7; weak D call: TRBD2 (5 bases). The CDR3 loop spans 13 amino acids. Germline V gene sequence: CDR1 SGHTA, CDR2 FQGNSA. V lost 3 bases and J 6 bases, leaving 12 bases between the germline ends. The CDR3 sequence is CASSLTIFSEQYL. DNA for the CDR3: TGTGCCAGCAGCTTGACTATTTTTTCCGAGCAGTACCTC.

This chain links TRBV28 with TRBJ1-1; 8 bases map to TRBD1. CDR1 MDHEN and CDR2 SYDVKM come from the germline V gene. CDR3 length: 15 amino acids. V was clipped by 5 bases and J by 5 bases; unmatched bases: 10. DNA for the CDR3: TGTGCCAGCAGTGCTACAGGGGGGCGACGGACTGAAGCTTTCTTT. It translates to CASSATGGRRTEAFF.

The chain recombines TRBV7-2 with TRBJ1-1, with TRBD1 matching 9 bases. The trim removed 11 bases at V and 4 bases at J, leaving 8 bases unmatched. The CDR3 loop spans 13 amino acids. Germline V gene sequence: CDR1 SGHTA, CDR2 FQGNSA. CDR3 DNA: TGTGCCGGGACACAGGGGGCATCCACTGAAGCTTTCTTT. Protein product: CAGTQGASTEAFF.

This chain links TRBV29-1 with TRBJ2-1, with D perhaps matching TRBD1 (5 bases). V was cut by 1 base and J by 7 bases, with 20 bases left in between. Germline CDR1 reads SQVTM; CDR2 reads ANQGSEA. The CDR3 spans 16 residues. The CDR3 region is CSVEGSGEGVGNEQFF. The DNA of the CDR3 is TGCAGCGTTGAAGGTTCTGGGGAAGGGGTAGGGAATGAGCAGTTCTTC.

The chain links TRBV18 to TRBJ1-5; tentatively, D is TRBD1 (5 bases). Trimming removed 2 bases at V and 7 bases at J, with 9 bases between. Germline-derived CDR1 and CDR2 are KGHSH and LQKENI. This CDR3 is built from 13 residues. This CDR3 reads CASSPTGDQPQHF. Written as DNA, the CDR3 is TGTGCCAGCTCACCAACCGGGGACCAGCCCCAGCATTTT.

The rearrangement links TRBV5-1 to TRBJ2-1; TRBD2 is a possible D gene (5 bases). Per germline, CDR1 SGHRS and CDR2 YFSETQ. Trimming took off 5 bases at V and 0 bases at J, with 12 bases between the two ends. The CDR3 runs 15 residues. The CDR3 DNA reads TGCGCCAGCAGGAGGGAGCCGAGCTCCTACAATGAGCAGTTCTTC. Its translation is CASRREPSSYNEQFF.

This chain uses TRBV6-1 with TRBJ1-4; D may be TRBD1 (6 bases). This CDR3 is 13 amino acids long. V lost 10 bases to trimming and J lost 8 bases, with 17 bases between them. The germline gives CDR1 MNHNS, CDR2 SASEGT. CDR3 DNA: TGTGCCACCCGACAGGCAGGGTACGAAAAACTGTTTTTT. Protein sequence: CATRQAGYEKLFF.

V usage is TRBV4-2 and J usage is TRBJ2-7, with D perhaps TRBD2 (6 bases). The CDR3 has 16 amino acids. Between the trimmed V and J ends, which lost 0 bases and 0 bases, there was a span of 12 bases. Germline CDR1 reads LGHNA; CDR2 reads YNFKEQ. The CDR3, as DNA: TGTGCCAGCAGCCAAGAGCTTGGCGGGACCTCCTACGAGCAGTACTTC. This translates into CASSQELGGTSYEQYF.

In this sample, this clone turned up once. This chain connects TRBV19 to TRBJ1-5; D remains ambiguous. V lost 6 bases to trimming and J lost 3 bases, with 6 bases between them. This CDR3 has 12 residues. CDR1 and CDR2 from the germline V gene are LNHDA and SQIVND (reference sequence). The CDR3 DNA follows: TGTGCCAGTAGGACGTTCAATCAGCCCCAGCATTTT. Amino acids: CASRTFNQPQHF. Combining the CDR3 with reference TRBV19 and TRBJ1-5 gives the whole variable domain DGGITQSPKYLFRKEGQNVTLSCEQNLNHDAMYWYRQDPGQGLRLIYYSQIVNDFQKGDIAEGYSVSREKKESFPLTVTSAQKNPTAFYLCASRTFNQPQHFGDGTRLSIL.

The rearrangement uses TRBV18 and TRBJ1-6; D is ambiguous. Trimming removed 3 bases from V and 5 bases from J, with 14 bases in between. Germline CDR1 KGHSH, CDR2 LQKENI. The CDR3 has 16 residues. The CDR3 sequence is CASSPGLLQNNSPLHF. The CDR3 DNA sequence: TGTGCCAGCTCACCGGGTCTCTTACAGAATAATTCACCCCTCCACTTT.

The chain couples TRBV29-1 to TRBJ1-1; D unresolved. Trimming pared 3 bases from V and 3 bases from J, leaving 14 bases between. This CDR3 comprises 14 residues. The germline V gene encodes CDR1 SQVTM and CDR2 ANQGSEA. CDR3 nucleotides: TGCAGCGTTGACGGCAGGATTGGAGACACTGAAGCTTTCTTT. Its protein product is CSVDGRIGDTEAFF.

The rearrangement joins TRBV7-9 to TRBJ1-5, with D perhaps TRBD1 (6 bases). This CDR3 spans 13 amino acids. V shed 5 bases and J shed 5 bases, with 10 bases lying between them. Germline V lookup: CDR1 SEHNR, CDR2 FQNEAQ (reference sequence). The CDR3 DNA follows: TGTGCCAGCAGCCGCACAGGGCATCAGCCCCAGCATTTT. This translates into CASSRTGHQPQHF.

The chain joins TRBV20-1 to TRBJ2-7; D unresolved. Germline CDR1 DFQATT, CDR2 SNEGSKA (reference sequence). The CDR3 runs to 11 residues. V lost 5 bases and J 6 bases, leaving 11 bases between the germline ends. CDR3 protein: CSAGASGEQYF. CDR3 DNA sequence: TGCAGTGCTGGAGCCTCGGGCGAGCAGTACTTC.

The chain employs TRBV4-3 and TRBJ2-5, with D possibly being TRBD1 (6 bases). Germline lookup yields CDR1 LGHNA and CDR2 YSLEER. Trimming cost V 0 bases and J 5 bases, with 16 bases left between them. This CDR3 contains 16 residues. DNA of the CDR3: TGCGCCAGCAGCCAAGACTTCCAGGGGTTGCCGGAGACCCAGTACTTC. This sequence encodes CASSQDFQGLPETQYF.

This chain joins TRBV11-2 and TRBJ1-5; TRBD1 aligns across 7 bases. CDR1 is SGHAT, CDR2 FQNNGV, per germline. Trimming cost V 5 bases and J 4 bases; bases outside gene matches: 5. The CDR3 contains 14 residues. CDR3 sequence reads: CASSLQGQNQPQHF. CDR3 bases: TGTGCCAGCAGCCTACAGGGGCAGAATCAGCCCCAGCATTTT.

V and J are TRBV5-4 and TRBJ2-5, with TRBD2 matching 8 bases. The CDR3 has 15 amino acids. V trimming: 2 bases; J trimming: 1 base; junction bases outside the gene matches: 4. Per germline, CDR1 SGHNT and CDR2 YYREEE (reference sequence). The chain's CDR3 is CASSFWLAGQETQYF. The CDR3, as DNA: TGTGCCAGCAGCTTCTGGCTAGCGGGCCAAGAGACCCAGTACTTC.

This chain's CDR3 is CASGQGAWDEKLFF. The CDR3 DNA is TGTGCCAGCGGACAGGGGGCATGGGATGAAAAACTGTTTTTT. V is TRBV6-5 and J is TRBJ1-4; 11 nucleotides line up with TRBD1. The V gene's germline CDR1 is MNHEY and CDR2 SVGAGI. The V segment lost 8 bases and the J segment 6 bases; nucleotides outside the gene matches: 5. The CDR3 consists of 14 residues.

The chain joins TRBV7-8 to TRBJ1-6; 8 nucleotides line up with TRBD1. CDR3 length equals 17 residues. Germline CDR1 is SGHVS and CDR2 is FQNEAQ. The junction had 12 bases not matched to a gene; V was cut back by 4 bases and J by 7 bases. This chain's CDR3 is CASSSVSAGQANSPLHF. The CDR3 DNA sequence: TGTGCCAGCAGCTCCGTCTCCGCGGGACAGGCAAATTCACCCCTCCACTTT.

The chain links TRBV2 to TRBJ1-6; TRBD1 aligns across 7 bases. The CDR3 length is 16 residues. In germline, CDR1 is SNHLY, CDR2 FYNNEI. V lost 4 bases and J lost 4; bases outside the gene matches: 7. CDR3 bases: TGTGCCAGCAGTGGGTACAGGGGTATATATAATTCACCCCTCCACTTT. Protein: CASSGYRGIYNSPLHF.

The gene calls are TRBV18 and TRBJ1-1; TRBD1 matches at 8 bases. The CDR3 contains 16 residues. V shed 8 bases and J 0 bases; nucleotides not matched to a gene: 11. Germline CDR1 is KGHSH and CDR2 is LQKENI. CDR3 region: CASALRQTGVNTEAFF. In DNA, the CDR3 is TGTGCCAGCGCCCTCCGACAGACAGGGGTGAACACTGAAGCTTTCTTT. Using reference TRBV18 and TRBJ1-1 for the parts outside the CDR3, the full variable domain is NAGVMQNPRHLVRRRGQEARLRCSPMKGHSHVYWYRQLPEEGLKFMVYLQKENIIDESGMPKERFSAEFPKEGPSILRIQQVVRGDSAAYFCASALRQTGVNTEAFFGQGTRLTVV.

The chain combines TRBV5-1 with TRBJ2-1; D possibly corresponds to TRBD1 (6 bases). V was cut by 0 bases and J by 9 bases, with 10 bases left in between. Per the germline V gene, CDR1 is SGHRS and CDR2 is YFSETQ. This CDR3 has 13 residues. The CDR3 DNA reads TGCGCCAGCAGCTTGGCATGGGGGCGTGAGCAGTTCTTC. Translated: CASSLAWGREQFF.

The chain joins TRBV4-1 to TRBJ1-2; 8 nucleotides agree with TRBD1. Germline assignment: CDR1 MGHRA and CDR2 YSYEKL. The junction had 4 bases not matched to a gene; V was cut back by 4 bases and J by 3 bases. CDR3 size: 14 residues. In DNA form, the CDR3 reads TGCGCCAGCAGCCCCCAGGACAGGGACTATGGCTACACCTTC. It specifies CASSPQDRDYGYTF.

V is TRBV28 and J is TRBJ1-2; possible D gene TRBD1, 5 bases. V was clipped by 3 bases and J by 5 bases, with 10 bases between them. Germline V CDR1 and CDR2: MDHEN, SYDVKM. This CDR3 is 13 amino acids long. The CDR3 loop is CASSFPQGYGYTF. For the CDR3, the DNA is TGTGCCAGCAGTTTCCCCCAGGGTTATGGCTACACCTTC.

The rearrangement links TRBV23-1 to TRBJ1-5, with 7 bases matching TRBD1. TRBV23-1 is known as an ORF, though its function is uncertain. The trim removed 6 bases at V and 0 bases at J, leaving 8 bases unmatched. The CDR3 extends over 16 amino acids. The CDR3, as DNA: TGCGCCAGCAGCCCTACAGGGGTTTATAGCAATCAGCCCCAGCATTTT. As protein: CASSPTGVYSNQPQHF.

This clone came up once. In DNA form, the CDR3 reads TGTGCCAGCAGCGTAGACTCAGGGGGCTATGGCTACACCTTC. Its translation is CASSVDSGGYGYTF. The rearrangement joins TRBV9 to TRBJ1-2; 7 bases match TRBD1. V lost 0 bases and J lost 4; bases outside the gene matches: 3. Germline V gene sequence: CDR1 SGDLS, CDR2 YYNGEE. This CDR3 region has 14 residues.

The chain carries TRBV2 and TRBJ2-5; maybe TRBD2 (5 bases). Germline assignment: CDR1 SNHLY and CDR2 FYNNEI. V dropped 3 bases and J dropped 0 bases, with 11 bases sitting between them. This CDR3 contains 15 residues. CDR3 sequence reads: CASSDQAVYQETQYF. CDR3 DNA sequence: TGTGCCAGCAGTGATCAAGCGGTGTACCAAGAGACCCAGTACTTC.

The chain is built from TRBV28 and TRBJ1-4; 12 bases align to TRBD1. Germline V lookup: CDR1 MDHEN, CDR2 SYDVKM. The CDR3 length is 14 residues. V was pared by 8 bases and J by 7 bases, with 5 bases of the junction left unmatched. CDR3 residues: CASRDRGRFEKLFF. In nucleotides, the CDR3 is TGTGCCAGCCGGGACAGGGGGCGGTTTGAAAAACTGTTTTTT.

The chain uses TRBV28 and TRBJ2-7, with D perhaps given as TRBD1 or TRBD2 (5 bases each). The CDR3 sequence is 13 residues long. Germline CDR1 reads MDHEN; CDR2 reads SYDVKM. V was shortened by 8 bases and J by 4 bases, with 15 bases between the two germline ends. This CDR3 is CASVGAGPYEQYF. The CDR3 nucleotides are TGTGCCAGCGTCGGGGCAGGACCATACGAGCAGTACTTC.